The 20 T cell receptor beta chains listed next were all sequenced from one sample in a study of cytomegalovirus exposure and HLA in healthy donors. Generated by immunoSEQ multiplex PCR, the TCRdb table keeps only in-frame clones and is missing some. Altogether around 150,000 clones are present, roughly 96% being singletons, with the ten largest covering roughly 0.83%. The sequenced material came from PBMCs. These receptors were taken from a woman under 30 in good health and CMV-seronegative.

The chain joins TRBV23-1 to TRBJ1-1, with D hard to call. TRBV23-1 has ORF status, its function being uncertain. The length of the CDR3 is 15 residues. The V and J ends lost 1 base and 0 bases respectively, with 9 bases between them. CDR3 loop: CASSQWQIMNTEAFF. CDR3 DNA: TGCGCCAGCAGTCAATGGCAGATTATGAACACTGAAGCTTTCTTT.

This clone was recorded only once. This chain joins TRBV2 and TRBJ1-1, with D possibly matching TRBD1 (6 bases). The CDR3 is made up of 14 amino acids. Germline CDR1 and CDR2: SNHLY and FYNNEI. V gave up 2 bases and J gave up 6 bases, with 13 bases separating them. DNA for the CDR3: TGTGCCAGCAGTGAATATAAGGCAGGGGCTGAAGCTTTCTTT. Translation: CASSEYKAGAEAFF. The variable domain in full, completed from reference TRBV2 and TRBJ1-1, reads EPEVTQTPSHQVTQMGQEVILRCVPISNHLYFYWYRQILGQKVEFLVSFYNNEISEKSEIFDDQFSVERPDGSNFTLKIRSTKLEDSAMYFCASSEYKAGAEAFFGQGTRLTVV.

This rearrangement joins TRBV4-1 to TRBJ1-2; TRBD1 is a possible D gene (6 bases). The CDR3 sequence is 14 residues long. The germline V gene encodes CDR1 MGHRA and CDR2 YSYEKL. V lost 2 bases and J lost 0, with 7 bases in between. The CDR3 coding sequence is TGCGCCAGCAGCCAAAGGGACACTAACTATGGCTACACCTTC. This gives the protein CASSQRDTNYGYTF.

This sequence joins TRBV7-4 and TRBJ2-3; no definite D call. The V gene's germline CDR1 is SGHVT and CDR2 SQSDAQ. Trimming stripped 11 bases from V and 5 bases from J, with 8 bases between. This CDR3 is built from 10 residues. The CDR3 sequence is CADSRDTQYF. The DNA for the CDR3 is TGTGCCGACTCCAGAGATACGCAGTATTTT.

The genes are TRBV19 and TRBJ1-1; 7 bases align to TRBD1. Trimming at V came to 7 bases and at J to 11 bases, leaving 16 bases not matched to a gene. Looked up from germline, CDR1 is LNHDA and CDR2 is SQIVND (reference sequence). CDR3 length: 14 residues. For the CDR3, the DNA is TGTGCCAGTACAGAGACGGACAGGCCCTCCTCCGCTTTCTTT. The encoded protein is CASTETDRPSSAFF.

The V gene is TRBV2, the J gene TRBJ2-7, with 7 positions matching TRBD2. Germline V gives CDR1 SNHLY, CDR2 FYNNEI. The trim removed 7 bases at V and 2 bases at J, leaving 8 bases unmatched. The CDR3 is 14 residues long. CDR3 amino acids: CASTRMGGAYEQYF. In DNA, the CDR3 is TGTGCCAGCACTCGAATGGGGGGGGCCTACGAGCAGTACTTC.

The J gene is TRBJ2-2, the V gene TRBV7-2; TRBD2 matches at 8 bases. Per germline, CDR1 SGHTA and CDR2 FQGNSA. The CDR3 covers 18 residues. V lost 3 bases, J lost 5 bases, and 14 bases stayed unmatched. CDR3 residues: CASSLGARAGGGTGELFF. DNA of the CDR3: TGTGCCAGCAGCTTGGGGGCCCGTGCGGGGGGTGGGACCGGGGAGCTGTTTTTT.

The chain links TRBV18 to TRBJ1-1, with D possibly matching TRBD1 (6 bases). CDR1 is KGHSH, CDR2 LQKENI, per germline. This CDR3 comprises 12 residues. The ends were cut back, 6 bases at V and 6 bases at J, with 11 bases in the middle. CDR3 coding DNA: TGTGCCAGCTCTGCAGGGGTGGCTGAAGCTTTCTTT. Protein product: CASSAGVAEAFF.

The chain joins TRBV11-2 to TRBJ2-3, with 15 nucleotides matching TRBD2. The CDR3 consists of 16 residues. V lost 5 bases to trimming and J lost 6 bases; unmatched junction nucleotides: 6. Germline loops: CDR1 SGHAT, CDR2 FQNNGV. The CDR3 sequence: CASSPWTSGGDDTQYF. For the CDR3, the DNA is TGTGCCAGCAGCCCGTGGACTAGCGGGGGGGATGATACGCAGTATTTT.

The rearrangement uses TRBV4-1 and TRBJ1-1; TRBD1 aligns across 8 bases. Germline V lookup: CDR1 MGHRA, CDR2 YSYEKL. Unmatched junction bases numbered 10, after V lost 0 bases and J lost 4 bases. The CDR3 is 17 amino acids. CDR3 DNA sequence: TGCGCCAGCAGCCAAGAAGGCGGGACAGGTGTGGGCACTGAAGCTTTCTTT. It yields the protein CASSQEGGTGVGTEAFF.

The rearrangement links TRBV7-2 to TRBJ1-1, with TRBD1 as a possible D gene (5 bases). Germline CDR1 reads SGHTA; CDR2 reads FQGNSA. V was trimmed by 0 bases and J by 0 bases, leaving 8 bases between them. The CDR3 is 15 amino acids. CDR3 nucleotides: TGTGCCAGCAGCTTAGCGCCGACAGTGAACACTGAAGCTTTCTTT. It encodes CASSLAPTVNTEAFF.

A single count supports this clone. The chain is built from TRBV30 and TRBJ1-2; TRBD1 aligns across 9 bases. After removal of 3 bases from V and 5 bases from J, the junction contained 16 bases not matched to a gene. The germline CDR1 and CDR2 sequences are GTSNPN and SVGIG (reference sequence). CDR3 length equals 17 residues. CDR3 sequence reads: CAWSVPGQGPSRYGYTF. CDR3 sequence (DNA): TGTGCCTGGAGCGTCCCGGGACAGGGCCCCTCTAGGTATGGCTACACCTTC.

The rearrangement links TRBV25-1 to TRBJ1-1; D is ambiguous. CDR3 length: 13 amino acids. Looked up from germline, CDR1 is MGHDK and CDR2 is SYGVNS. The V and J ends lost 4 bases and 0 bases respectively, with 6 bases between them. CDR3 loop: CASSGQMNTEAFF. CDR3 bases: TGTGCCAGCAGTGGGCAGATGAACACTGAAGCTTTCTTT. Based on the CDR3 plus reference TRBV25-1 and TRBJ1-1, the full variable domain is EADIYQTPRYLVIGTGKKITLECSQTMGHDKMYWYQQDPGMELHLIHYSYGVNSTEKGDLSSESTVSRIRTEHFPLTLESARPSHTSQYLCASSGQMNTEAFFGQGTRLTVV.

This rearrangement joins TRBV18 to TRBJ1-1; 9 positions agree with TRBD1. The CDR3 runs to 16 residues. Germline CDR1 is KGHSH and CDR2 is LQKENI. After removal of 1 base from V and 0 bases from J, the junction contained 3 bases not matched to a gene. In DNA form, the CDR3 reads TGTGCCAGCTCACCACTTGGGACAGGGATGAACACTGAAGCTTTCTTT. This codes for CASSPLGTGMNTEAFF.

This rearrangement joins TRBV7-9 to TRBJ2-7, with D perhaps matching TRBD1 (5 bases). CDR3 size: 13 residues. In germline, CDR1 is SEHNR, CDR2 FQNEAQ (reference sequence). Trimming removed 4 bases at V and 7 bases at J, with 14 bases between. The CDR3 DNA reads as TGTGCCAGCAGCTGGGCGACCGCAGGGGAGCAGTACTTC. Its translation: CASSWATAGEQYF.

V is TRBV7-3 and J is TRBJ1-2; D is unclear. The germline V and J ends were trimmed by 0 bases and 7 bases, with 9 bases remaining between them. The CDR3 runs 13 residues. CDR1 SGHTA and CDR2 FQGTGA come from the germline V gene. CDR3 in DNA: TGTGCCAGCAGCTTAACATCACAGACTGGCTACACCTTC. Translated, it gives CASSLTSQTGYTF. The full variable domain, its missing parts supplied by reference TRBV7-3 and TRBJ1-2, is GAGVSQTPSNKVTEKGKYVELRCDPISGHTALYWYRQSLGQGPEFLIYFQGTGAADDSGLPNDRFFAVRPEGSVSTLKIQRTERGDSAVYLCASSLTSQTGYTFGSGTRLTVV.

V usage is TRBV25-1 and J usage is TRBJ2-7; D may be TRBD1 (6 bases). V was clipped by 4 bases and J by 4 bases, with 17 bases between them. The CDR3 runs 15 residues. Germline CDR1 MGHDK, CDR2 SYGVNS. The CDR3 DNA is TGTGCCAGCAGTGTCTCAGGGGTGGTGTCATACGAGCAGTACTTC. Amino acid sequence: CASSVSGVVSYEQYF.

V gene TRBV5-8 combines with J gene TRBJ2-1; 9 bases agree with TRBD1. The length of the CDR3 is 15 residues. Unmatched junction bases numbered 5, after V lost 3 bases and J lost 4 bases. Germline V gene sequence: CDR1 SGHTS, CDR2 YDEGEE. Here the CDR3 reads CASSSTGTGYNEQFF. For the CDR3, the DNA is TGTGCCAGCAGCTCCACCGGGACAGGGTACAATGAGCAGTTCTTC. The full variable domain, in which reference TRBV5-8 and TRBJ2-1 provide the parts outside the CDR3, is EAGVTQSPTHLIKTRGQQATLRCSPISGHTSVYWYQQALGLGLQFLLWYDEGEERNRGNFPPRFSGRQFPNYSSELNVNALELEDSALYLCASSSTGTGYNEQFFGPGTRLTVL.

The V call is TRBV7-2, the J call TRBJ2-2; the D is unclear. The CDR3 is made up of 14 amino acids. The V end was cut by 5 bases, the J end by 4 bases, with 11 bases between. Germline assignment: CDR1 SGHTA and CDR2 FQGNSA. The CDR3 protein is CASSLPAGTGELFF. CDR3 nucleotide sequence: TGTGCCAGCAGCCTGCCGGCAGGCACCGGGGAGCTGTTTTTT. Full variable domain (remainder filled in from reference TRBV7-2 and TRBJ2-2): GAGVSQSPSNKVTEKGKDVELRCDPISGHTALYWYRQSLGQGLEFLIYFQGNSAPDKSGLPSDRFSAERTGGSVSTLTIQRTQQEDSAVYLCASSLPAGTGELFFGEGSRLTVL.

The chain employs TRBV10-3 and TRBJ1-6; 8 nucleotides match TRBD1. J lost 6 bases, V lost 7 bases, and 2 bases had no gene match. CDR3 length: 13 amino acids. Looked up from germline, CDR1 is ENHRY and CDR2 is SYGVKD. For the CDR3, the DNA is TGTGCCATCAATGGACAGGGTAATTCACCCCTCCACTTT. This encodes CAINGQGNSPLHF.